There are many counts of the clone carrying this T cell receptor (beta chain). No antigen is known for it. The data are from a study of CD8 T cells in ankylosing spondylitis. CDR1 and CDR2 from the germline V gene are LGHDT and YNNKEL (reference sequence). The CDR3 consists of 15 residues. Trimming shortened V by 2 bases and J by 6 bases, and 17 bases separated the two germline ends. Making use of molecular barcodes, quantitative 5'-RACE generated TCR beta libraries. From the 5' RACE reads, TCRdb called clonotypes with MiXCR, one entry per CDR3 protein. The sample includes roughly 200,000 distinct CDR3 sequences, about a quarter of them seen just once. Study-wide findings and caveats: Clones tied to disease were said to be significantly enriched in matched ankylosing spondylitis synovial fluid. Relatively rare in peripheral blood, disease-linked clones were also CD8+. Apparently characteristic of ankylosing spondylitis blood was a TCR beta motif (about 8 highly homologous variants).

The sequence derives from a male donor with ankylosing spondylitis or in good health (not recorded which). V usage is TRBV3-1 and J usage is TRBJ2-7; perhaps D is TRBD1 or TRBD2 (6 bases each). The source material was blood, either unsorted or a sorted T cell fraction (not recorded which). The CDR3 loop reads CASSQTGRNLIEQYF. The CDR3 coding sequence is TGTGCCAGCAGCCAAACAGGGAGGAACCTGATCGAGCAGTACTTC.